This T cell receptor beta chain was obtained from a study of T cell repertoires in cytomegalovirus infection (dated by TCRdb to 2018 to 2020). Notes on the research overall: Alongside well-studied HLA-B-restricted epitopes, the peptide stimulations were aimed at recently identified HLA-C-restricted CMV epitopes, whose presentation resists viral immunomodulation. Donor HLA type was relevant to the analysis, because carriage of CMV infection together with the matching HLA type was indicated by public TCR beta signatures.

Points the paper makes about the study in general: In the ex vivo response, HLA-C-restricted CMV-specific TCR beta clonotypes were dominant, and in two of eight donors the single most frequent clonotype came from this HLA-C-restricted group. In both this cohort and an independent approximately 370-donor cohort, the cumulative frequency of public TCR beta family members distinguished carriers of CMV infection plus the relevant HLA type.

The germline V gene yields ENHRY for CDR1 and SYGVKD for CDR2. The junction shows trimming of 4 bases on V and 3 bases on J, plus 6 bases between the germline ends. The CDR3 runs 13 residues from the cysteine to the phenylalanine. The CDR3 DNA has 39 bases and is translated from base 1. The treatment or condition label for this specimen denotes: in vitro stimulation with specific CMV peptide epitopes to enrich CMV-specific T cells. Notes on this clonotype: Its antigen is unknown. No base quality values were provided; no much bigger clone lies one nucleotide off.

The instrument given in TCRdb is Illumina HiSeq 1500. The raw public reads went through TCRdb reprocessing: fastp at Q25, MiXCR clone calling, in-frame beta chains kept. Each CDR3 protein gets just one entry, which takes the most common genes and DNA from the rows behind it. For this sample there are about 900,000 distinct CDR3 sequences; 30% to 40% appear just once. 13% of the sample lies in the top ten. The chain is made from TRBV10-3 and TRBJ2-2, with the identity of the D gene unclear. The receptor was derived from a human donor in good health (CMV status not recorded). Some clones in this sample may be carry-over from other donors' samples. The material was cultured CD8+ T cells from PBMCs, obtained from culture after CMV antigen stimulation. CDR3 sequence: CAISVTDTGELFF. The DNA sequence is TGTGCCATCAGTGTAACAGACACCGGGGAGCTGTTTTTT.